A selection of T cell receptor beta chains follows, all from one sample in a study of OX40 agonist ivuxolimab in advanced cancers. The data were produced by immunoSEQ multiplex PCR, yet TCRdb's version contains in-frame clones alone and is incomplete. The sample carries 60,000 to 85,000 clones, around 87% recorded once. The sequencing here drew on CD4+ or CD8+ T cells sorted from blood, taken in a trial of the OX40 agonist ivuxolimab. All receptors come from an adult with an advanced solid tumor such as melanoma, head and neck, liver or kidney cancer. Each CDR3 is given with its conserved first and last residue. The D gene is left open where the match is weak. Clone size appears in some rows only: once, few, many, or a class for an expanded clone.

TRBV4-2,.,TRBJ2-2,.,TGTGCCAGCAGCCAAGAGACAGCATCCGACTCTACCGGGGAGCTGTTTTTT,CASSQETASDSTGELFF
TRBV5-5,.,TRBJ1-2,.,TGTGCCAGCAGCTTGGAGGCAGGGAGAAGCTATGGCTACACCTTC,CASSLEAGRSYGYTF
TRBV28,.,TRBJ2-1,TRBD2,TGTGCCAGCGGACTAGCGGGGCCAAATGAGCAGTTCTTC,CASGLAGPNEQFF
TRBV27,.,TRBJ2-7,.,TGTGCCTCAAAAGGGGTTCTAGGGTCCTACGAGCAGTACTTC,CASKGVLGSYEQYF
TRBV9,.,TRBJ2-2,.,TGTGCCAGCAGCGTCTTAGGGACGTCGGGGGAGCTGTTTTTT,CASSVLGTSGELFF
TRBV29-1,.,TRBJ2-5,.,TGCAGCGTTAAATACGAGCGGTACCAAGAGACCCAGTACTTC,CSVKYERYQETQYF
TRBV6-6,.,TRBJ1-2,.,TGTGCCAGCAGTAACTGGGGGGGGGAAGGCTACACCTTC,CASSNWGGEGYTF
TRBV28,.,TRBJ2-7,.,TGTGCCAGCAGCCCCCCGAGGCCTCGGCAGGAGCAGTACTTC,CASSPPRPRQEQYF
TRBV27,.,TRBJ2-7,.,TGTGCCAGCAGTTTATGGGGTTCCTACGAGCAGTACTTC,CASSLWGSYEQYF
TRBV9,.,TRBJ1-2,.,TGTGCCAGCAGCGTAAATTTGCAGCCATATGGCTACACCTTC,CASSVNLQPYGYTF
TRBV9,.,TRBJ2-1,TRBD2,TGTGCCAGCAGCGTAGGTGTACTAGCGGGAGGAAGTGAGCAGTTCTTC,CASSVGVLAGGSEQFF
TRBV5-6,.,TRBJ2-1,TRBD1,TGTGCCAGCAGCCATGGACAGGTTTCCTACAATGAGCAGTTCTTC,CASSHGQVSYNEQFF
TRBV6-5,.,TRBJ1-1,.,TGTGCCAGCACCAAAGCGGAGGGGAGGACTGAAGCTTTCTTT,CASTKAEGRTEAFF
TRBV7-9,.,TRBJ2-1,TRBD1,TGTGCCAGCAGCCCGGGACAGGGTTACAATGAGCAGTTCTTC,CASSPGQGYNEQFF
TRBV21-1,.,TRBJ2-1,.,TGTGCCAGCAGCCCGATAGCGGGAGAAGGCGGCTCCTACAATGAGCAGTTCTTC,CASSPIAGEGGSYNEQFF
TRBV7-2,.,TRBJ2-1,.,TGTGCCAGCAGCCTCCTCGGAGCGAACAATGAGCAGTTCTTC,CASSLLGANNEQFF
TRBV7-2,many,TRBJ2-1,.,TGTGCCAGCAGCTCGAAAGGGTTCCCGGGGGCCGCGTACAATGAGCAGTTCTTC,CASSSKGFPGAAYNEQFF
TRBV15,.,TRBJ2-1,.,TGTGCCACCAGCAGAGAGGCGGCGATAGCCTCCAATGAGCAGTTCTTC,CATSREAAIASNEQFF
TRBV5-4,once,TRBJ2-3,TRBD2,TGTGCCAGCAGCGAACGGACTAGCGGGGTGACAGATACGCAGTATTTT,CASSERTSGVTDTQYF
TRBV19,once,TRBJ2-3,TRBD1,TGTGCCAGTAGTATTTCAGGGGGCGACGATACGCAGTATTTT,CASSISGGDDTQYF
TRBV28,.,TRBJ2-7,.,TGTGCCAGCACCTTGAGTCCAAGCTCCTACGAGCAGTACTTC,CASTLSPSSYEQYF
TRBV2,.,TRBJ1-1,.,TGTGCCAGCAGTGACCGGACGGCCACCACTGAAGCTTTCTTT,CASSDRTATTEAFF
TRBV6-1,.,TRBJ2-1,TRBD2,TGTGCCAGCAGTGACCCGCATTCAGCGGGAGATCGTAGCGAGCAGTTCTTC,CASSDPHSAGDRSEQFF
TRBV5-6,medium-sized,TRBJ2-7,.,TGTGCCAGCAGCCCCGGGACCGGGGATCGCGAGCAGTACTTC,CASSPGTGDREQYF
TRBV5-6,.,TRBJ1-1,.,TGTGCCAGCAGCTTGGAGCGGCGCACTGAAGCTTTCTTT,CASSLERRTEAFF
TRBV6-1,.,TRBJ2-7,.,TGTGCCAGCAGTGTCGAGGGCTACGAGCAGTACTTC,CASSVEGYEQYF
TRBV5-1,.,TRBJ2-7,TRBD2,TGCGCCAGCAGCCAAACTAGCGGATCCTACGAGCAGTACTTC,CASSQTSGSYEQYF
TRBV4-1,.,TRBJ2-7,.,TGCGCCAGCAGCCAAGCGGGAAGCTGGGCCTACGAGCAGTACTTC,CASSQAGSWAYEQYF
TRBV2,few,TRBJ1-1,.,TGTGCCAGCAGCAGAATAAACACTGAAGCTTTCTTT,CASSRINTEAFF
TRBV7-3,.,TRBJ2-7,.,TGTGCCAGCAGCTTATCCGTGCTGGGTGAGCAGTACTTC,CASSLSVLGEQYF
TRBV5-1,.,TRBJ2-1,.,TGCGCCAGCAGCCCGACCAACAGGGATGAGCAGTTCTTC,CASSPTNRDEQFF
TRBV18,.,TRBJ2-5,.,TGCGCCAGCTCACCAATTCGGTCAGGGGAGACCCAGTACTTC,CASSPIRSGETQYF
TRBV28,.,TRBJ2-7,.,TGTGCCAGTCGGACCGGGACGGTCTCCTACGAGCAGTACTTC,CASRTGTVSYEQYF
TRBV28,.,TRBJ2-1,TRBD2,TGTGCCAGCAACGCGGGAGGACCTACTTACAATGAGCAGTTCTTC,CASNAGGPTYNEQFF
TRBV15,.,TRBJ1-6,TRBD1,TGTGCCACCAGCAGAACCGGGACAGGGGCTTCACCCCTCCACTTT,CATSRTGTGASPLHF
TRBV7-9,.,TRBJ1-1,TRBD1,TGTGCCAGCAGCTCCATACAGGGGGCAAACACTGAAGCTTTCTTT,CASSSIQGANTEAFF
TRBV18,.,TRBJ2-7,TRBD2,TGTGCCAGCTCACCATCTAGCGGGAGCTCCTACGAGCAGTACTTC,CASSPSSGSSYEQYF
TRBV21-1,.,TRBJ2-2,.,TGTGCCAGCAGCCCCGGACTAGCGGGAGGGCTGAACACCGGGGAGCTGTTTTTT,CASSPGLAGGLNTGELFF